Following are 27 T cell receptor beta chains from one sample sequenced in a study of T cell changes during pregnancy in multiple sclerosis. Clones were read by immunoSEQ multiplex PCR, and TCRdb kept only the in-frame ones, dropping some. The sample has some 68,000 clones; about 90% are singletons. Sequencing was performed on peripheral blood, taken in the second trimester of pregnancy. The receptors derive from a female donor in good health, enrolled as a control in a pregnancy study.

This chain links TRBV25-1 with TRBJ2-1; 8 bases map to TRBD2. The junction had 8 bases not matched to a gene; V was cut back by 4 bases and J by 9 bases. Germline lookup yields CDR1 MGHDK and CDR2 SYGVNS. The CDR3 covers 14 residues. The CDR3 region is CASSGTGGTSEQFF. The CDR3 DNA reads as TGTGCCAGCAGTGGAACGGGGGGGACGAGTGAGCAGTTCTTC.

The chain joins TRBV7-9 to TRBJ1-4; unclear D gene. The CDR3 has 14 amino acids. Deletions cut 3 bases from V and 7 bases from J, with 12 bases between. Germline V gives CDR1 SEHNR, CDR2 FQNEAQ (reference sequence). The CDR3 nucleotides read TGTGCCAGCAGCTTCGTATCCCCAGGTGAAAAACTGTTTTTT. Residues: CASSFVSPGEKLFF.

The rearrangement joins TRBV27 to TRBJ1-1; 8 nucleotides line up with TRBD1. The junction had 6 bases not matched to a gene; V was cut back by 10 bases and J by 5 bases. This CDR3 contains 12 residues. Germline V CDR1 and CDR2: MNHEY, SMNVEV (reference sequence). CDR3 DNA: TGTGCCACCGGACAGGGAGGGACTGAAGCTTTCTTT. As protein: CATGQGGTEAFF.

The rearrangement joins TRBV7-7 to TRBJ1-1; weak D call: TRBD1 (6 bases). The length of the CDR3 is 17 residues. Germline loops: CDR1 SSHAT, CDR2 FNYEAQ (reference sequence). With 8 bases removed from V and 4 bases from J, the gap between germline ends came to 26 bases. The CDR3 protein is CASCGEGGRVGGTEAFF. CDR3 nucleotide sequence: TGTGCCAGCTGTGGTGAGGGGGGGCGAGTAGGAGGCACTGAAGCTTTCTTT.

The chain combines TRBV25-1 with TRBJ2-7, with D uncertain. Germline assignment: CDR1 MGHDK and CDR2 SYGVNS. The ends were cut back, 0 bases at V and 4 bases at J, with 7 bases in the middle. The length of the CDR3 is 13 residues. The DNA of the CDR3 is TGTGCCAGCAGTGAATATGGAGATTACGAGCAGTACTTC. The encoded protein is CASSEYGDYEQYF.

CDR3 DNA sequence: TGTGCCAGCAGCTCCGACAGGGGAGATAGCAATCAGCCCCAGCATTTT. This encodes CASSSDRGDSNQPQHF. The chain has TRBV5-4 and TRBJ1-5; 8 bases line up with TRBD1. The CDR3 covers 16 residues. Unmatched junction bases numbered 5, after V lost 3 bases and J lost 0 bases. Germline CDR1 SGHNT, CDR2 YYREEE (reference sequence).

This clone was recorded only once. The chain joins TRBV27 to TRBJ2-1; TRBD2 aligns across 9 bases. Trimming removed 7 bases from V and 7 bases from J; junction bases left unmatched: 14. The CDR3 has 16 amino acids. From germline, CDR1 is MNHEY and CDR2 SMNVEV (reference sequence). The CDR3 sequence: CASMELAGPYGNEQFF. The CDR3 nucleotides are TGTGCCAGCATGGAGCTAGCGGGGCCCTACGGGAATGAGCAGTTCTTC.

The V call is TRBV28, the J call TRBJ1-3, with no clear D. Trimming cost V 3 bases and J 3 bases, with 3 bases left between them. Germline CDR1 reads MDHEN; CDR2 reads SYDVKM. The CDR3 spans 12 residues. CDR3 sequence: CASSLRGNTIYF. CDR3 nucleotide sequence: TGTGCCAGCAGTTTGCGTGGAAACACCATATATTTT.

The CDR3 protein is CASSSLDTNQPQHF. The DNA of the CDR3 is TGTGCCAGCAGCTCATTAGACACTAATCAGCCCCAGCATTTT. V usage is TRBV7-6 and J usage is TRBJ1-5, with D hard to call. Germline assignment: CDR1 SGHVS and CDR2 FNYEAQ. The CDR3 contains 14 residues. Deletions cut 4 bases from V and 4 bases from J, with 11 bases between.

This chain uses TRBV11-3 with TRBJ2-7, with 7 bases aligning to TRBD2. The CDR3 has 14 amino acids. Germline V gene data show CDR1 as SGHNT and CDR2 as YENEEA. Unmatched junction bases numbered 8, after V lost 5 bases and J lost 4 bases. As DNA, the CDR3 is TGTGCCAGCAGCCACAGCGGGAAGGGGTACGAGCAGTACTTC. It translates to CASSHSGKGYEQYF.

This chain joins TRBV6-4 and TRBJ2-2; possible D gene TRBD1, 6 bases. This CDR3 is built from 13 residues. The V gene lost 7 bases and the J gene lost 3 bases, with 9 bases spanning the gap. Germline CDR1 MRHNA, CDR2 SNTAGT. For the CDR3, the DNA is TGTGCCAGCACCTCAGGGGACACCGGGGAGCTGTTTTTT. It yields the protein CASTSGDTGELFF.

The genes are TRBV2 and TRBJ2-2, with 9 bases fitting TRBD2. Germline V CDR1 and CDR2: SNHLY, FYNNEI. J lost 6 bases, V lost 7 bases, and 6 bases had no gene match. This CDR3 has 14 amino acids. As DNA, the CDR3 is TGTGCCAGCACGGGCGGGAGGGCCCCCGGGGAGCTGTTTTTT. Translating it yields CASTGGRAPGELFF.

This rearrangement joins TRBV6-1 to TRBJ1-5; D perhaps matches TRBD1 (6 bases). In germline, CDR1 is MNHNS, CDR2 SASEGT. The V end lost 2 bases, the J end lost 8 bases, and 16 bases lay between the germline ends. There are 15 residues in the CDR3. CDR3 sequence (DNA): TGTGCCAGCAGTGAATACAGAGGGGGAAGTAAGCCCCAGCATTTT. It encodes CASSEYRGGSKPQHF.

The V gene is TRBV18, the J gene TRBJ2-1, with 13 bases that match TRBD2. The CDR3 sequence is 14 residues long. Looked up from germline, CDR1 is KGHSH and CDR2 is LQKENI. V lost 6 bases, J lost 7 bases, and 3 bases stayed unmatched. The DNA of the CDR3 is TGTGCCAGCTCCGGACTAGCGGGAGAGAATGAGCAGTTCTTC. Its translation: CASSGLAGENEQFF.

The CDR3 loop reads CASSKKGGGMAFF. The CDR3 DNA reads as TGCGCCAGCAGTAAAAAGGGCGGGGGGATGGCTTTCTTT. This chain joins TRBV10-1 and TRBJ1-1; a possible D gene is TRBD1 (5 bases). This CDR3 has 13 amino acids. The V gene lost 5 bases and the J gene lost 11 bases, with 18 bases spanning the gap. The germline gives CDR1 WNHNN, CDR2 SYGVQD (reference sequence).

Here the CDR3 reads CASSLPSRGPLEAFF. CDR3 sequence (DNA): TGTGCCAGCAGTTTACCCTCCCGTGGCCCTCTGGAAGCTTTCTTT. The V gene is TRBV28, the J gene TRBJ1-1; D is uncertain. Deletions cut 2 bases from V and 8 bases from J, with 18 bases between. CDR3 size: 15 residues. CDR1 is MDHEN, CDR2 SYDVKM, per germline.

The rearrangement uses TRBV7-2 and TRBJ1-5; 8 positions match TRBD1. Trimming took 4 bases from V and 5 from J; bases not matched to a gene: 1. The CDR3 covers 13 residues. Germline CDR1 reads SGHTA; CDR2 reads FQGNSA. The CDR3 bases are TGTGCCAGCAGCTACAGGGGGGATCAGCCCCAGCATTTT. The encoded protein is CASSYRGDQPQHF.

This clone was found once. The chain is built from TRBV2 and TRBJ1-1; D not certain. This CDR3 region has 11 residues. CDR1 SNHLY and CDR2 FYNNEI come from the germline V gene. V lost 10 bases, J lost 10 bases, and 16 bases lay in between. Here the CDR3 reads CATPGGLVAFF. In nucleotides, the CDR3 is TGTGCCACCCCGGGCGGGTTGGTAGCTTTCTTT.

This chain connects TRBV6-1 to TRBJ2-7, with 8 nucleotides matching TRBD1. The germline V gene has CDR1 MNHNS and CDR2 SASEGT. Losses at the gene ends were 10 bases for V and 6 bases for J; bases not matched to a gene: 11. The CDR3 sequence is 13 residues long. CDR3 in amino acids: CATKAGGVGEQYF. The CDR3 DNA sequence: TGTGCCACAAAAGCAGGGGGCGTGGGCGAGCAGTACTTC.

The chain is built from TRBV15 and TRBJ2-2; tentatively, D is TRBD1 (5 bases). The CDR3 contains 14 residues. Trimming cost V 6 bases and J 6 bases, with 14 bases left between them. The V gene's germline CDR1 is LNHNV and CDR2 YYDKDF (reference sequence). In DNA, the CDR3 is TGTGCCACCAGTCCCTACCAGGGTTCCGGGGAGCTGTTTTTT. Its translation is CATSPYQGSGELFF. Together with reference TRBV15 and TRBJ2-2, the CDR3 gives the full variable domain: DAMVIQNPRYQVTQFGKPVTLSCSQTLNHNVMYWYQQKSSQAPKLLFHYYDKDFNNEADTPDNFQSRRPNTSFCFLDIRSPGLGDTAMYLCATSPYQGSGELFFGEGSRLTVL.

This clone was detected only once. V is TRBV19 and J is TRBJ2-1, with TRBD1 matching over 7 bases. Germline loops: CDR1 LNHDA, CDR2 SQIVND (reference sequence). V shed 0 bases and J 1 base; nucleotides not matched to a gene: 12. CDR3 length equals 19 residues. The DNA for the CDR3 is TGTGCCAGTAGTATAGATCTCCTGGTCTACAGGGGTTCCTACAATGAGCAGTTCTTC. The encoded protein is CASSIDLLVYRGSYNEQFF.

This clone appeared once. The CDR3 is CASSRTGTGVISGTYEQYF. CDR3 coding DNA: TGTGCCAGCAGCCGTACCGGGACAGGGGTTATTAGCGGGACCTACGAGCAGTACTTC. The V gene is TRBV27, the J gene TRBJ2-7; 10 nucleotides line up with TRBD1. Germline lookup yields CDR1 MNHEY and CDR2 SMNVEV (reference sequence). CDR3 size: 19 residues. V was clipped by 6 bases and J by 2 bases; unmatched bases: 19.

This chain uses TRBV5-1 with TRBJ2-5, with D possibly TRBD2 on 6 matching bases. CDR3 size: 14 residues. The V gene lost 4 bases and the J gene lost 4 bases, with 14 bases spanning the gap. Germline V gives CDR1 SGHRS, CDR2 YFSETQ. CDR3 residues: CASSPGTGGETQYF. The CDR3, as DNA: TGCGCCAGCAGCCCAGGGACCGGGGGAGAGACCCAGTACTTC.

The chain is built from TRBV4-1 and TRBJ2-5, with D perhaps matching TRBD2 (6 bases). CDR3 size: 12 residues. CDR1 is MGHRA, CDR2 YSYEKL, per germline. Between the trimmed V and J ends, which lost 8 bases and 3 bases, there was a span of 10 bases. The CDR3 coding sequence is TGCGCCAGCCGGGACTTTAAAGAGACCCAGTACTTC. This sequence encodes CASRDFKETQYF.

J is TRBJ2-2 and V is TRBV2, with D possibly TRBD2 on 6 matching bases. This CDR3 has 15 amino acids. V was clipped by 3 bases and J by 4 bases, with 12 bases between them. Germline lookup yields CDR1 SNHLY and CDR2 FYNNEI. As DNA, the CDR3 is TGTGCCAGCAGTGAGGGCCTGGGAGGCACCGGGGAGCTGTTTTTT. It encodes CASSEGLGGTGELFF.

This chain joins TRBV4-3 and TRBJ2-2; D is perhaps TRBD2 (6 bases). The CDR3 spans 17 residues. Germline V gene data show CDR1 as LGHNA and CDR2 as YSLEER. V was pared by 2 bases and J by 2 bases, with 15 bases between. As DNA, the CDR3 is TGCGCCAGCAGCCAAACGATCGGGACTCCCAACACCGGGGAGCTGTTTTTT. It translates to CASSQTIGTPNTGELFF.

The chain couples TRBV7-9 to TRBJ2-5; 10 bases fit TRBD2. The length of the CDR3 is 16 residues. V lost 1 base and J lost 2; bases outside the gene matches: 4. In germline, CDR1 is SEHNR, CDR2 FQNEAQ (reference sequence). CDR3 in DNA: TGTGCCAGCAGCTTAGGTAGCGGGAGGCTACAAGAGACCCAGTACTTC. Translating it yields CASSLGSGRLQETQYF.